These 3 T cell receptor beta chains were sequenced from one sample in a study of HIV-infected children after antiretroviral therapy interruption (dated by TCRdb to the late 2010s). This specimen's treatment or condition label, interpreted: PENTA 11 planned treatment interruption arm or continuous ART arm. Libraries were made using 3' RACE. Sequencing took place on an Illumina MiSeq. TCR libraries were generated from RNA by a 3' RACE protocol incorporating unique molecular identifiers so that PCR amplification bias could be corrected. Using fastp at Q25 and MiXCR, TCRdb reprocessed the public reads and kept productive beta chains. Every entry covers one CDR3 protein and lists the most common genes and DNA from its rows. In this sample the table shows about 89,000 distinct CDR3 sequences, approximately 6.9% of which occur a single time. Roughly 1.1% of the sample lies in the top ten. This specimen consisted of CD45RA+ CD4+ T cells from PBMCs, pooled from several time points, obtained from a donor given antiretroviral therapy, either interrupted or continuous. Per the publication, the cell subset or site label means: naive CD4+ CD45RA+ CD45RO- T cells. The receptors were sampled from a pool of human donors with HIV.

This clonotype has only a few counts. The rearrangement uses TRBV29-1 and TRBJ1-6; tentative D call: TRBD1 (6 bases). Trimming removed 5 bases at V and 5 bases at J, with 13 bases between. The germline V gene has CDR1 SQVTM and CDR2 ANQGSEA. CDR3 length: 14 amino acids. The CDR3 coding sequence is TGCAGCGTTACACAGGGTACTAATAATTCACCCCTCCACTTT. Residues: CSVTQGTNNSPLHF.

A few counts support this clonotype. CDR3 protein: CASVQKRQGDRDGYTF. The CDR3 DNA reads as TGTGCCAGCGTTCAAAAGAGACAGGGGGATAGGGATGGCTACACCTTC. The rearrangement links TRBV12-3 or TRBV12-4 to TRBJ1-2; 9 bases map to TRBD1. CDR3 size: 16 residues. V dropped 8 bases and J dropped 6; count of bases not matched to a gene: 16.

The rearrangement uses TRBV20-1 and TRBJ2-1; D is unclear. Looked up from germline, CDR1 is DFQATT and CDR2 is SNEGSKA (reference sequence). The CDR3 runs to 17 residues. V lost 0 bases, J lost 0 bases, and 15 bases lay in between. The DNA for the CDR3 is TGCAGTGCTAGAGATCAGGCGGCCACGAGCTCCTACAATGAGCAGTTCTTC. It translates to CSARDQAATSSYNEQFF.